This T cell receptor (beta chain) was captured in a study of human T cells and chemical hapten exposure. The CDR3 totals 16 residues. J gave up 6 bases and V 6 bases, and 10 bases lay outside the gene matches. Looked up from germline, CDR1 is KGHSH and CDR2 is LQKENI. The time point: patch test 1, 2 weeks after DPC sensitization. Treatment meaning: therapeutic diphenylcyclopropenone sensitization with weekly scalp DPC. Findings of the study overall: Expanded TCRs showed more large CDR3 clusters than pre-sensitization or healthy control sets. TCRs at a frequency above 1 in 1000 stayed unchanged with DPC sensitization.

Original processing notes: Across samples, TCR counts had a median of roughly 91,000 and ranged from roughly 23,224 to 750,000. In TCRdb, the RACE reads were re-called with MiXCR into one record per CDR3 protein. The V and J calls follow TCRdb's processing rather than the paper's. This table holds around 120,000 distinct CDR3 sequences, 9.5% to 11% found once. A few counts support this clonotype. The antigen is not known. The source was whole blood, collected in connection with sensitization to the hapten diphenylcyclopropenone (DPC). The J gene is TRBJ2-1, the V gene TRBV18; 11 bases are shared with TRBD1. This clonotype was obtained from a woman between 35 and 50 years old with alopecia areata. Some clones in this sample may be carry-over from other donors' samples. CDR3: CASSQKGQGVGNEQFF. CDR3 nucleotides: TGTGCCAGCTCTCAAAAGGGACAGGGGGTCGGCAATGAGCAGTTCTTC.